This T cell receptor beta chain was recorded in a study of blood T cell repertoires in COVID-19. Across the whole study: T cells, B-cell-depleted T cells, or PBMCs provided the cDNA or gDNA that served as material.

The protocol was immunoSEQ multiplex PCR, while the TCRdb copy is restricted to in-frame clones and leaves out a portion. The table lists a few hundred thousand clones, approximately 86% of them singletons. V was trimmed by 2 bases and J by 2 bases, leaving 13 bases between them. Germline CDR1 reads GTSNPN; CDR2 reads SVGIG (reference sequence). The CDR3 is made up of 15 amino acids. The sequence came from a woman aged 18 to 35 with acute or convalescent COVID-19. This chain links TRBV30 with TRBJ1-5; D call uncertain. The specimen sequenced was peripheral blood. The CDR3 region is CAWSLEMTGNQPQHF. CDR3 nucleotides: TGTGCCTGGAGTCTGGAGATGACGGGCAATCAGCCCCAGCATTTT.